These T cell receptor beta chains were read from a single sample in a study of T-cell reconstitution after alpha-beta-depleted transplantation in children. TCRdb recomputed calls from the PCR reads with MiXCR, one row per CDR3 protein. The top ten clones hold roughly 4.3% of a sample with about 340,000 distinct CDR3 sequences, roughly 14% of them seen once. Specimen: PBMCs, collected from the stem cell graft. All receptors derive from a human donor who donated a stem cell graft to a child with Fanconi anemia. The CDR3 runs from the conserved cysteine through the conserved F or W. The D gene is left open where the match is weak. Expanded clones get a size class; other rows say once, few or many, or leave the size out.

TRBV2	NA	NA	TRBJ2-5	TGTGCCAGCAGTGTAAACGGGGGCCAAGAGACCCAGTACTTC	CASSVNGGQETQYF
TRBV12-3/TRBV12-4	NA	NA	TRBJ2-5	TGTGCCAGCAGGCGTACAGGAGGCGCGGGAGAGACCCAGTACTTC	CASRRTGGAGETQYF
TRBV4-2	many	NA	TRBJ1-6	TGTGCCAGCAGCTTGCGAAAGGACGGAGGAAATTCACCCCTCCACTTT	CASSLRKDGGNSPLHF
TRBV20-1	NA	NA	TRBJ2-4	TGCAGTGCTAGAGATACCTGGCGGGCCTTGGGAGCCAAAAACATTCAGTACTTC	CSARDTWRALGAKNIQYF
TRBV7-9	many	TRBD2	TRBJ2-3	TGTGCCAGCAGCCTCACTAGCGGGGGACGCCGGGGAGATACGCAGTATTTT	CASSLTSGGRRGDTQYF
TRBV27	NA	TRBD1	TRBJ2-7	TGTGCCAGCAGTCCGCGTCCGACAGGGCTCTCTGGATACGAGCAGTACTTC	CASSPRPTGLSGYEQYF
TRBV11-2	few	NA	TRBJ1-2	TGTGCCAGCAGCTCGGTCCGAGGGGCATATGGCTACACCTTC	CASSSVRGAYGYTF
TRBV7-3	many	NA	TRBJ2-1	TGTGCCAGCAGCTCTACAGGGAACAATGAGCAGTTCTTC	CASSSTGNNEQFF
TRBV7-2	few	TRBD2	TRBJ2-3	TGTGCCAGCAGCCTGGGGGCTAGCGGGTCTAGCACAGATACGCAGTATTTT	CASSLGASGSSTDTQYF
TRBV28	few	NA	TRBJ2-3	TGTGCCAGCAGTTCCCCCCCGTCGGGGCCAGATACGCAGTATTTT	CASSSPPSGPDTQYF
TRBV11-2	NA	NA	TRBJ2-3	TGTGCCAGCAGCCTTTACGATACGCAGTATTTT	CASSLYDTQYF
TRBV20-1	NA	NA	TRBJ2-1	TGCAGTGCTAGTACCCCGACCGGGAATGAGCAGTTCTTC	CSASTPTGNEQFF
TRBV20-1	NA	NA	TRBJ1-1	TGCAGTGCTAGACTGGGGAGGAGGGAGAACACTGAAGCTTTCTTT	CSARLGRRENTEAFF
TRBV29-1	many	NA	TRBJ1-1	TGCAGCGCCAACTGGGGGGGTGGGGACACTGAAGCTTTCTTT	CSANWGGGDTEAFF
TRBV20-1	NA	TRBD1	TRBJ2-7	TGCAGTGCTGGCGCCGCGACACAGGGGAGCCGGGAGCAGTACTTC	CSAGAATQGSREQYF
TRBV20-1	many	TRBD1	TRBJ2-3	TGCAGTGCTAGAGGGACAGGGGCCACAGATACGCAGTATTTT	CSARGTGATDTQYF